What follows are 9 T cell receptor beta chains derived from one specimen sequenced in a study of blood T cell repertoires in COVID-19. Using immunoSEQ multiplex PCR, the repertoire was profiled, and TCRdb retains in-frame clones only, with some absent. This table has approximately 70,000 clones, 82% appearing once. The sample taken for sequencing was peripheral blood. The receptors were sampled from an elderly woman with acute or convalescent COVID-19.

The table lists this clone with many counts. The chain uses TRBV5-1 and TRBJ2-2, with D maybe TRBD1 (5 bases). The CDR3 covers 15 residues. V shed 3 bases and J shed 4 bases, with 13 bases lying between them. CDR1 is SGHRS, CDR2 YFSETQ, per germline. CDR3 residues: CASSSDTRGTGELFF. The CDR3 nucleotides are TGCGCCAGCAGCTCGGACACCCGCGGCACCGGGGAGCTGTTTTTT. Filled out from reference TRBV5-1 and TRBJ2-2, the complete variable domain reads KAGVTQTPRYLIKTRGQQVTLSCSPISGHRSVSWYQQTPGQGLQFLFEYFSETQRNKGNFPGRFSGRQFSNSRSEMNVSTLELGDSALYLCASSSDTRGTGELFFGEGSRLTVL.

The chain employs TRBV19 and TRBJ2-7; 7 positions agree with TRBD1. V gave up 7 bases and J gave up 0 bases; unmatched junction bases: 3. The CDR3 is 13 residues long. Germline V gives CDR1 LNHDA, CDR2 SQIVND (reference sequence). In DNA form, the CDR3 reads TGTGCCAGTATCGGGACAGACTCCTACGAGCAGTACTTC. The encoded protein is CASIGTDSYEQYF.

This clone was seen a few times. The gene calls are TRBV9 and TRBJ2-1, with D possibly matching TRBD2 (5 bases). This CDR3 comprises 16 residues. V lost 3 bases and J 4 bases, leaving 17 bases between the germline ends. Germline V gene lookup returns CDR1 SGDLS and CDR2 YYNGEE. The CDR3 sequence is CASSEEADSGYNEQFF. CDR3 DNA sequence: TGTGCCAGCAGCGAAGAAGCGGATTCGGGGTACAATGAGCAGTTCTTC.

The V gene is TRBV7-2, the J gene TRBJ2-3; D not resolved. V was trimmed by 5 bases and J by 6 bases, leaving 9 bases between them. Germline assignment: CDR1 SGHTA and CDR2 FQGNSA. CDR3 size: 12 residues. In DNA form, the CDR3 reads TGTGCCAGCAGCCCTACTATGGATACGCAGTATTTT. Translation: CASSPTMDTQYF.

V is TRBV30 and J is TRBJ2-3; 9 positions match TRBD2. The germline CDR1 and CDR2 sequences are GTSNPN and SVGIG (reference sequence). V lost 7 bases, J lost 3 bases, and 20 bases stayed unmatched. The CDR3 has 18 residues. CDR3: CASLDLSGRAGKTDTQYF. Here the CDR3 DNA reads TGTGCCTCCCTCGACCTTAGCGGGAGAGCGGGTAAAACAGATACGCAGTATTTT.

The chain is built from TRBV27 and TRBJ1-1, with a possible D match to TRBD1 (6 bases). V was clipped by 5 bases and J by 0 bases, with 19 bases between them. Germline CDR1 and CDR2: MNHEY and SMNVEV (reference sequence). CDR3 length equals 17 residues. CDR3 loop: CASSPGAGVLVNTEAFF. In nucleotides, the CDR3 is TGTGCCAGCAGTCCCGGGGCAGGGGTGCTCGTGAACACTGAAGCTTTCTTT.

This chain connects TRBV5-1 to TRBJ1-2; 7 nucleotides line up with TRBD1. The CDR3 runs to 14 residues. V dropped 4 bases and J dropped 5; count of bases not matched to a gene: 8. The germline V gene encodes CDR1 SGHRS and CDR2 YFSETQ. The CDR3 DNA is TGCGCCAGCAGCGATCCGGGACAGATGTATGGCTACACCTTC. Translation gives CASSDPGQMYGYTF.

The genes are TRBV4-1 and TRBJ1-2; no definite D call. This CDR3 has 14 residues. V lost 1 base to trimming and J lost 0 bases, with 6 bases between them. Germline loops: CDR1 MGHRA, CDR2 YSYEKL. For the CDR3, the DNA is TGCGCCAGCAGCCAAGTATCGGCTAACTATGGCTACACCTTC. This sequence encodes CASSQVSANYGYTF.

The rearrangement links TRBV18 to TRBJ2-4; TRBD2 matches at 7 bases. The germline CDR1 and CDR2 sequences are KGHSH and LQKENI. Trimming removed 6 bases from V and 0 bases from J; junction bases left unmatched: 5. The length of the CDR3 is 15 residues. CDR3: CASSPGGVAKNIQYF. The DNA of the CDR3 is TGTGCCAGCTCGCCGGGGGGTGTAGCCAAAAACATTCAGTACTTC.